The present T cell receptor (beta chain) was sequenced within a study of blood T cell repertoires in COVID-19. This CDR3 contains 15 residues. The J segment lost 4 bases and the V segment lost 4 bases, leaving 9 bases of the junction unmatched. Germline V gene data show CDR1 as SGHTA and CDR2 as FQGNSA. Study members were between about 18 and 95 years old and lived in over 20 US regions. In assigning cohorts, the study relied on participant-reported clinical history. As processed by the authors: Researchers report that nucleated cell counts were estimated from reference gene primer amplification. Assay used: immunoSEQ multiplex PCR; TCRdb lists only in-frame clones, some missing. The V and J calls and clone size are taken from that table; D and trimming were inferred from the DNA. The top ten hold just over 8% of the sample, which has roughly 500,000 clones, about 88% seen once.

The clonotype comes from a woman aged 55-69 years who had recovered from COVID-19. Sequenced input: PBMCs or T cells enriched from blood (not recorded which). The rearrangement uses TRBV7-2 and TRBJ2-7; 8 positions match TRBD1. The CDR3: CASSSPDRGPYEQYF. CDR3 bases: TGTGCCAGCAGCTCCCCAGACAGGGGTCCGTACGAGCAGTACTTC.